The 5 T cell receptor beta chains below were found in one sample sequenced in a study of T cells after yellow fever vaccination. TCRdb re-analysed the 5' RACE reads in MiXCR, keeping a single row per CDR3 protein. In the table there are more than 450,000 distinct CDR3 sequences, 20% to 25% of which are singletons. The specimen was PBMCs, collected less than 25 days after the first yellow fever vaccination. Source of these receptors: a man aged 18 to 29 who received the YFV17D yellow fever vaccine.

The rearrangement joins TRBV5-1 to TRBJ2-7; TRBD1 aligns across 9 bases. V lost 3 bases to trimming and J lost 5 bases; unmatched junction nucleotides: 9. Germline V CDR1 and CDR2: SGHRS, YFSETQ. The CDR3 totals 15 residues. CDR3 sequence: CASSSGTGKIHEQYV. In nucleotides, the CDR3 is TGCGCCAGCAGCTCTGGGACAGGGAAAATCCACGAGCAGTACGTC.

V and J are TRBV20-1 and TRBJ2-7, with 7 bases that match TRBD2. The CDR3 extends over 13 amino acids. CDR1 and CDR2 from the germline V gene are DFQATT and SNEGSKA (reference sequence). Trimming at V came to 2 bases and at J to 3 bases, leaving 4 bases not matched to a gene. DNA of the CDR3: TGCAGTGCTAGAACCAGGGAGGGCTACGAGCAGTACTTC. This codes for CSARTREGYEQYF.

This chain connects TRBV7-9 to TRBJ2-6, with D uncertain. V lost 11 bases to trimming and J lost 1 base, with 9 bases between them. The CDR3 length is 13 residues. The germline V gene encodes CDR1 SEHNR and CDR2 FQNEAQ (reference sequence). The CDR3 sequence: CAVYPSGANVLTF. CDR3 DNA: TGTGCCGTCTACCCGTCTGGGGCCAACGTCCTGACTTTC.

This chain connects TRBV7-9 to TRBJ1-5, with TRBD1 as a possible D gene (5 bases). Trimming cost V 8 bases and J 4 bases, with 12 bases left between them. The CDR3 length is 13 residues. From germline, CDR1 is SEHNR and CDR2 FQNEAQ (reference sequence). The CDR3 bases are TGTGCCAGCCAGCGAGACAGTAATCAGCCCCAGCATTTT. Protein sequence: CASQRDSNQPQHF. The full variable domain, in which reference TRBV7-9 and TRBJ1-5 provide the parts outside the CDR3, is DTGVSQNPRHKITKRGQNVTFRCDPISEHNRLYWYRQTLGQGPEFLTYFQNEAQLEKSRLLSDRFSAERPKGSFSTLEIQRTEQGDSAMYLCASQRDSNQPQHFGDGTRLSIL.

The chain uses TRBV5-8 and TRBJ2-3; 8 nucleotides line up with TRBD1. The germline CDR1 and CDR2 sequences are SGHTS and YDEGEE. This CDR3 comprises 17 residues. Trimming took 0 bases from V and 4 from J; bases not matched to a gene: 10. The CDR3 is CASSLALGQGGSDTQYF. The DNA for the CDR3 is TGTGCCAGCAGCTTGGCCCTAGGACAGGGTGGATCAGATACGCAGTATTTT.